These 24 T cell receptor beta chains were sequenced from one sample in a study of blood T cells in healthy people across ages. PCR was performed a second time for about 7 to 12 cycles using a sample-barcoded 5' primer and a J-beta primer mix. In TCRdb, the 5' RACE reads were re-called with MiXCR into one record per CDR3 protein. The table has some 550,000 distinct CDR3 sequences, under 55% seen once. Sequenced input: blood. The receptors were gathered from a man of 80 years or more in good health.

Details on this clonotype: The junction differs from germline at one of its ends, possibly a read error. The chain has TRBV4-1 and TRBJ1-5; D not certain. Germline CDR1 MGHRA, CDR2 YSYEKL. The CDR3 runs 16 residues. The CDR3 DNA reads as TGCGCCAGCAGCCAAGGGTCGGAGAATCTGGGTCAGCTCCAGCATTTT. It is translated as CASSQGSENLGQLQHF.

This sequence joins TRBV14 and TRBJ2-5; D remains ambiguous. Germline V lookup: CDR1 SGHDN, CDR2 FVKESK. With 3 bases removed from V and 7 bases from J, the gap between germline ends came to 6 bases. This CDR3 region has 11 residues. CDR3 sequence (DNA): TGTGCCAGCAGCCACACGGGGACCCAGTACTTC. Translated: CASSHTGTQYF.

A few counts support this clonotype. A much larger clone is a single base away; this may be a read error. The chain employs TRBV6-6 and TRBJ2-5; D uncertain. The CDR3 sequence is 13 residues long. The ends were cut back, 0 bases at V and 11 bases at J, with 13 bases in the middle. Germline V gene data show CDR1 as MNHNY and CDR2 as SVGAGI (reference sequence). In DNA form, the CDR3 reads TGTGCCAGCAGTTACTCGACGGTTGGTGAGCAGTACTTC. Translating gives CASSYSTVGEQYF.

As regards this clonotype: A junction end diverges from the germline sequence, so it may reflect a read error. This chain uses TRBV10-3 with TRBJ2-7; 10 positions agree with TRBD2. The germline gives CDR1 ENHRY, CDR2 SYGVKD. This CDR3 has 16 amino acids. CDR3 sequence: CAIGESVQREGGEQYF. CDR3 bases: TGTGCCATCGGTGAGTCGGTCCAGCGGGAGGGTGGCGAGCAGTACTTC.

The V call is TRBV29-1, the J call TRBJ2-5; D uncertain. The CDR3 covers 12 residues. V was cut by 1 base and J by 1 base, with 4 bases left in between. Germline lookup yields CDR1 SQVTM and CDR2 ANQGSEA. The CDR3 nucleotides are TGCAGCGTTGAAGGCAGCCAAGAGACCCAGTACTTC. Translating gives CSVEGSQETQYF.

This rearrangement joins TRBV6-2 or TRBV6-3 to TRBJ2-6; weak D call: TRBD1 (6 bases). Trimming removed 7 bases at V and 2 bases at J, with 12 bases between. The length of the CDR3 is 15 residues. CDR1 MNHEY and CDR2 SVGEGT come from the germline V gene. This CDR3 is CASTRQATGANVLTF. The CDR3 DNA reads TGTGCCAGCACCCGACAGGCAACTGGGGCCAACGTCCTGACTTTC.

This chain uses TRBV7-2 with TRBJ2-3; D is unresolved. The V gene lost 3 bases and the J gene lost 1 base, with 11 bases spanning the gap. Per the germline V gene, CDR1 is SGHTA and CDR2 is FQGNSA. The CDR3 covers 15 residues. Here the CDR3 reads CASSLQSRRTDTQYF. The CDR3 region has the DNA TGTGCCAGCAGCTTGCAGTCTCGGCGCACAGATACGCAGTATTTT.

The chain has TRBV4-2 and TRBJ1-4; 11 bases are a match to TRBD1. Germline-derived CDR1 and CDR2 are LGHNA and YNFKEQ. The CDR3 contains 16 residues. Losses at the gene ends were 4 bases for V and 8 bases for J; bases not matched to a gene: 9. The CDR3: CASSRDMDRGLEKLFF. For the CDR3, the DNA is TGTGCCAGCAGCCGGGATATGGACAGGGGGCTCGAAAAACTGTTTTTT.

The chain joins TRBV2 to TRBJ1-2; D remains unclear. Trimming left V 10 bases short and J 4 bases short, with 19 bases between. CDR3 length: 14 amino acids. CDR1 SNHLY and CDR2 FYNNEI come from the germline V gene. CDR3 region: CAMRLRALSYGYTF. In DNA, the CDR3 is TGTGCCATGCGACTACGAGCGTTGTCCTATGGCTACACCTTC.

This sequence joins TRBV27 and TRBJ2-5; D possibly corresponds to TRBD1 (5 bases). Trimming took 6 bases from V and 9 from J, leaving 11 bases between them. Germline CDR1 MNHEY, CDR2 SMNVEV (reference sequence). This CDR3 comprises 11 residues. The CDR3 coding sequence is TGTGCCAGCAGCCTAACCAGGGCCCAGTACTTC. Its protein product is CASSLTRAQYF.

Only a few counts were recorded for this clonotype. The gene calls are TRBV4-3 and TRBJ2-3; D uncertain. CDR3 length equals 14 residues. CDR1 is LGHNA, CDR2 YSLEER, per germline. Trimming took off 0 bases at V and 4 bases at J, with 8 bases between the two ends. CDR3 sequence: CASSQDVRPDTQYF. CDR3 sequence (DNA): TGCGCCAGCAGCCAAGATGTTCGACCAGATACGCAGTATTTT.

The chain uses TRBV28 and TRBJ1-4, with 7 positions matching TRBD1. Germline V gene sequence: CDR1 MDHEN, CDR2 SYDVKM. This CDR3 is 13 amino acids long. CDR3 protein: CVSLGTVNEKLFF. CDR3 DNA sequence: TGTGTCAGTCTCGGGACAGTTAATGAAAAACTGTTTTTT.

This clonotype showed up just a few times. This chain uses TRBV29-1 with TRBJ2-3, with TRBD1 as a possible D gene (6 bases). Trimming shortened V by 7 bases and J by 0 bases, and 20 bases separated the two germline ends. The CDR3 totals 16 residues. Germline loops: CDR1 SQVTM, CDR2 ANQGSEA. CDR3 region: CSAVIVGQTSTDTQYF. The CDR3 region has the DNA TGCAGCGCCGTCATAGTGGGACAAACTAGCACAGATACGCAGTATTTT.

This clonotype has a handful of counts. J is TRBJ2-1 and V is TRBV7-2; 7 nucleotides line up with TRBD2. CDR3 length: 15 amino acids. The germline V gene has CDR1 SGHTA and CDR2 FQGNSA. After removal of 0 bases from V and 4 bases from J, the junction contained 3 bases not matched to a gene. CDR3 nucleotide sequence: TGTGCCAGCAGCTTAGCCCTAGCGGATTACAATGAGCAGTTCTTC. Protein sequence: CASSLALADYNEQFF.

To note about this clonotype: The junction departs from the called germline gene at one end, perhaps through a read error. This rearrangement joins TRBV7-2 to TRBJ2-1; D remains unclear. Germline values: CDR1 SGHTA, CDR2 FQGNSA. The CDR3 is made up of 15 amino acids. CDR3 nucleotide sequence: TGTGCCAGCTTCCGCGAACGAAACTCCTACAATGAGCAGTTATTC. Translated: CASFRERNSYNEQLF. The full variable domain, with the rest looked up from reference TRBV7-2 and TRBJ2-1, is GAGVSQSPSNKVTEKGKDVELRCDPISGHTALYWYRQSLGQGLEFLIYFQGNSAPDKSGLPSDRFSAERTGGSVSTLTIQRTQQEDSAVYLCASFRERNSYNEQLFGPGTRLTVL.

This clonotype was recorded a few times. CDR3 bases: TGTGCCAGCTCACCAAGGGGAAGCGACACTGAAGCTTTCTTT. Its translation: CASSPRGSDTEAFF. The chain links TRBV18 to TRBJ1-1; tentatively, D is TRBD1 (5 bases). V was pared by 2 bases and J by 3 bases, with 10 bases between. The CDR3 extends over 14 amino acids. Germline lookup yields CDR1 KGHSH and CDR2 LQKENI.

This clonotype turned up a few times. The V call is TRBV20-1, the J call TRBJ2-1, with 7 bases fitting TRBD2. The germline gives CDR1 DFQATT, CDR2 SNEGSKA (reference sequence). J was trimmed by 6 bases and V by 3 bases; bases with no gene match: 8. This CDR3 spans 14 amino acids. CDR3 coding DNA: TGCAGTGCTAGTCTGGGACTAAAGGGCAATGAGCAGTTCTTC. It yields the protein CSASLGLKGNEQFF.

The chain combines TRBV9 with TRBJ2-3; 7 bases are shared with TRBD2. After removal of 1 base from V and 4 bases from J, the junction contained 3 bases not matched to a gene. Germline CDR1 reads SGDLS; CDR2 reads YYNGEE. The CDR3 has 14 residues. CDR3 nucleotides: TGTGCCAGCAGCGTAACAACTAGCGCAGATACGCAGTATTTT. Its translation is CASSVTTSADTQYF.

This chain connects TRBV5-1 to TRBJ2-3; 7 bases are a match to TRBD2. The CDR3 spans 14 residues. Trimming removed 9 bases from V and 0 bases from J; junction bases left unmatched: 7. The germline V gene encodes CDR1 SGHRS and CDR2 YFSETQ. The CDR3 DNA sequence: TGCGCCACCGCCCGGGGGGATAGCACAGATACGCAGTATTTT. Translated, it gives CATARGDSTDTQYF.

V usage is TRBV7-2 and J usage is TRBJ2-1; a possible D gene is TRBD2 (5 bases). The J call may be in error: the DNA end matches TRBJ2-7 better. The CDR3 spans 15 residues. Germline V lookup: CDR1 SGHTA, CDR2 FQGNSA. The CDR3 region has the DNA TGTGCCAGCAGCTCAGCGGCTAGCTCCTACAATGAGCAGTACTTC. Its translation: CASSSAASSYNEQYF.

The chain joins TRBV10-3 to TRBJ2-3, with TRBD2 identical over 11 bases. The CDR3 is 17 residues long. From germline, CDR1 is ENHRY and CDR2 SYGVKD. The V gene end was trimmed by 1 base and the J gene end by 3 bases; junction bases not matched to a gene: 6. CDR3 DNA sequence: TGTGCCATCAGTGAGTTCCTAGCGGGGGGATCTACAGATACGCAGTATTTT. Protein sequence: CAISEFLAGGSTDTQYF.

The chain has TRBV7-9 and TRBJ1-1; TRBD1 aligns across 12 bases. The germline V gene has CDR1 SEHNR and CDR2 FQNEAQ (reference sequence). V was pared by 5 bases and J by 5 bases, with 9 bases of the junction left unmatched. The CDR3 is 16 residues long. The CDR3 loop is CASSKRGTGGGTEAFF. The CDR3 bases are TGTGCCAGCAGCAAACGAGGGACAGGGGGCGGGACTGAAGCTTTCTTT.

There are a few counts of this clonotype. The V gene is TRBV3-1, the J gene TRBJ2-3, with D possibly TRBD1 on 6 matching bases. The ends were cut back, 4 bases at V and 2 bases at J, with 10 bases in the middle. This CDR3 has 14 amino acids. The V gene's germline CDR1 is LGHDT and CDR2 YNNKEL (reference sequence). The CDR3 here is CASSPDRITDTQYF. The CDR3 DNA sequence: TGTGCCAGCAGCCCAGACAGGATCACAGATACGCAGTATTTT.

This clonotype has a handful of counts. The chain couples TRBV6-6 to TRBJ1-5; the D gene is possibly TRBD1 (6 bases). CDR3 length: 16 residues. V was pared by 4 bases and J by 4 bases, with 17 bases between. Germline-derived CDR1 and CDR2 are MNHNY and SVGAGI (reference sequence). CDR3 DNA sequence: TGTGCCAGCAGTTTTTACCGACGGGACAAAAATCAGCCCCAGCATTTT. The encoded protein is CASSFYRRDKNQPQHF.